The 32 T cell receptor beta chains presented below share a single source sample, sequenced in a study of cytomegalovirus exposure and HLA in healthy donors. 60 Vbeta and 13 Jbeta primers were used in PCR. The data were produced by immunoSEQ multiplex PCR, yet TCRdb's version contains in-frame clones alone and is incomplete. This table holds 150,000 or so clones, around three quarters found once. The specimen sequenced was PBMCs. The origin of the receptors is a woman between 40 and 55 years old in good health and CMV-seronegative.

This rearrangement joins TRBV6-1 to TRBJ1-4; TRBD1 matches at 8 bases. The V and J ends lost 3 bases and 3 bases, in that order; junction bases with no gene match: 3. The germline gives CDR1 MNHNS, CDR2 SASEGT. The CDR3 contains 15 residues. The CDR3 region is CASSDDRGANEKLFF. Here the CDR3 DNA reads TGTGCCAGCAGTGACGACAGGGGAGCTAATGAAAAACTGTTTTTT.

The V call is TRBV7-8, the J call TRBJ1-1; 7 nucleotides match TRBD1. Germline CDR1 is SGHVS and CDR2 is FQNEAQ. V trimming: 3 bases; J trimming: 5 bases; junction bases outside the gene matches: 3. There are 13 residues in the CDR3. The CDR3 DNA reads as TGTGCCAGCAGCTTGAGGGGGCTGACTGAAGCTTTCTTT. Translation: CASSLRGLTEAFF.

The table lists this clone with a few counts. V usage is TRBV6-6 and J usage is TRBJ2-1; 8 bases line up with TRBD2. Germline assignment: CDR1 MNHNY and CDR2 SVGAGI (reference sequence). This CDR3 is 16 amino acids long. The junction had 7 bases not matched to a gene; V was cut back by 5 bases and J by 1 base. Here the CDR3 DNA reads TGTGCCAGCAGTCCCGGACTAGCTCTATCCTACAATGAGCAGTTCTTC. Its protein is CASSPGLALSYNEQFF.

The chain combines TRBV30 with TRBJ1-5; D not certain. The CDR3 consists of 15 residues. The ends were cut back, 0 bases at V and 1 base at J, with 10 bases in the middle. From germline, CDR1 is GTSNPN and CDR2 SVGIG (reference sequence). This CDR3 is CAWSVGGSSNQPQHF. CDR3 in DNA: TGTGCCTGGAGTGTAGGAGGGTCGAGCAATCAGCCCCAGCATTTT. Using reference TRBV30 and TRBJ1-5 for the parts outside the CDR3, the full variable domain is SQTIHQWPATLVQPVGSPLSLECTVEGTSNPNLYWYRQAAGRGLQLLFYSVGIGQISSEVPQNLSASRPQDRQFILSSKKLLLSDSGFYLCAWSVGGSSNQPQHFGDGTRLSIL.

This chain joins TRBV19 and TRBJ2-3, with a weak D call TRBD2 (6 bases). The CDR3 is 15 amino acids. Looked up from germline, CDR1 is LNHDA and CDR2 is SQIVND (reference sequence). V lost 5 bases and J 0 bases, leaving 12 bases between the germline ends. The DNA for the CDR3 is TGTGCCAGTAGTTTAGGGACTTCTAGCACAGATACGCAGTATTTT. Its protein product is CASSLGTSSTDTQYF.

This sequence joins TRBV10-3 and TRBJ2-7; perhaps TRBD1 as D (6 bases). The germline CDR1 and CDR2 sequences are ENHRY and SYGVKD. V lost 2 bases and J 5 bases, leaving 16 bases between the germline ends. The CDR3 contains 15 residues. CDR3 nucleotides: TGTGCCATCAGTGAGCCCGGCAGGGGACCCAACGAGCAGTACTTC. Translating it yields CAISEPGRGPNEQYF.

This clone was seen once. The rearrangement joins TRBV11-2 to TRBJ1-2; perhaps TRBD1 as D (5 bases). The CDR3 runs to 15 residues. Germline V gene data show CDR1 as SGHAT and CDR2 as FQNNGV. Trimming removed 0 bases from V and 8 bases from J, with 16 bases in between. CDR3 sequence (DNA): TGTGCCAGCAGCTTAGAGACTGTAGGGGCGCGGGGCTACACCTTC. This gives the protein CASSLETVGARGYTF. The whole variable domain, remainder taken from reference TRBV11-2 and TRBJ1-2, is EAGVAQSPRYKIIEKRQSVAFWCNPISGHATLYWYQQILGQGPKLLIQFQNNGVVDDSQLPKDRFSAERLKGVDSTLKIQPAKLEDSAVYLCASSLETVGARGYTFGSGTRLTVV.

The chain links TRBV29-1 to TRBJ2-7; 10 nucleotides agree with TRBD1. Germline V CDR1 and CDR2: SQVTM, ANQGSEA. CDR3 size: 15 residues. Losses at the gene ends were 0 bases for V and 2 bases for J; bases not matched to a gene: 4. The CDR3 loop is CSVEDGTGETYEQYF. The CDR3 nucleotides read TGCAGCGTTGAAGACGGGACAGGGGAGACCTACGAGCAGTACTTC.

The V and J genes are TRBV7-2 and TRBJ1-2; 7 bases match TRBD1. This CDR3 is 13 amino acids long. J was trimmed by 8 bases and V by 1 base; bases with no gene match: 4. In germline, CDR1 is SGHTA, CDR2 FQGNSA. The DNA of the CDR3 is TGTGCCAGCAGCTTAGGACAGGGAGGCGGCTACACCTTC. This sequence encodes CASSLGQGGGYTF.

The rearrangement joins TRBV5-1 to TRBJ2-1; D perhaps matches TRBD1 (6 bases). The CDR3 loop spans 16 amino acids. The V and J ends lost 6 bases and 0 bases respectively, with 16 bases between them. CDR1 is SGHRS and CDR2 is YFSETQ in the germline V gene. CDR3: CASTSTGQFSYNEQFF. CDR3 DNA: TGCGCCAGCACCTCGACGGGACAATTCTCCTACAATGAGCAGTTCTTC.

The chain is built from TRBV7-9 and TRBJ1-1; 9 bases align to TRBD1. V lost 4 bases to trimming and J lost 7 bases; unmatched junction nucleotides: 7. This CDR3 is built from 14 residues. Germline loops: CDR1 SEHNR, CDR2 FQNEAQ (reference sequence). In DNA form, the CDR3 reads TGTGCCAGCAGCTCAGGACAGGGGTTGGGTGAAGCTTTCTTT. Its translation: CASSSGQGLGEAFF.

The chain employs TRBV5-1 and TRBJ1-2; the match to TRBD1 covers 7 bases. This CDR3 has 14 amino acids. After removal of 3 bases from V and 6 bases from J, the junction contained 8 bases not matched to a gene. Germline loops: CDR1 SGHRS, CDR2 YFSETQ. The CDR3 is CASSSDRTSDGYTF. The DNA of the CDR3 is TGCGCCAGCAGCTCGGACAGGACCTCTGATGGCTACACCTTC.

Worth noting for this clone: A read error may produce the germline difference seen at one junction end. The chain couples TRBV5-1 to TRBJ2-7; D is possibly TRBD1 (6 bases). Germline loops: CDR1 SGHRS, CDR2 YFSETQ. The CDR3 covers 14 residues. CDR3 nucleotide sequence: TGCGCCAGCGGCTTAGGGGGTACAGGCTACGAGCAGTACTTC. Its translation is CASGLGGTGYEQYF.

This chain uses TRBV5-1 with TRBJ1-3; D gene ambiguous. Looked up from germline, CDR1 is SGHRS and CDR2 is YFSETQ. The V and J ends lost 2 bases and 3 bases respectively, with 6 bases between them. CDR3 length: 13 residues. The CDR3 region is CASSFQYGNTIYF. CDR3 nucleotide sequence: TGCGCCAGCAGCTTTCAGTATGGAAACACCATATATTTT.

The V call is TRBV6-1, the J call TRBJ1-2; D is unclear. The CDR3 is made up of 14 amino acids. V shed 4 bases and J shed 0 bases, with 9 bases lying between them. CDR1 and CDR2 from the germline V gene are MNHNS and SASEGT. CDR3 coding DNA: TGTGCCAGCAGTGCCTCACGGGCTAACTATGGCTACACCTTC. It is translated as CASSASRANYGYTF.

As concerns this clone: The junction and the germline gene differ at one end; a read error may be behind it. This rearrangement joins TRBV7-6 to TRBJ2-2, with 10 positions matching TRBD2. This CDR3 is 16 amino acids long. The germline V gene has CDR1 SGHVS and CDR2 FNYEAQ. The CDR3 nucleotides read TGTGCCAGCAGCTTATTAACTAGCGGGAACGCCGGGGAGCTGTTTTTT. It translates to CASSLLTSGNAGELFF.

CDR3 in DNA: TGTGCCAGCAGTTACGGCGGGACAGGGACTGAAGCTTTCTTT. It encodes CASSYGGTGTEAFF. The rearrangement uses TRBV6-5 and TRBJ1-1; 9 bases fit TRBD1. This CDR3 is 14 amino acids long. Per germline, CDR1 MNHEY and CDR2 SVGAGI. V gave up 2 bases and J gave up 5 bases; unmatched junction bases: 3.

The CDR3 DNA reads TGCGCCAGCAGCTTGGGGACTAGCGGGTACGTTATCGGGAACGAGCAGTACTTC. Its protein is CASSLGTSGYVIGNEQYF. The chain couples TRBV5-1 to TRBJ2-7; 11 bases line up with TRBD2. This CDR3 contains 18 residues. Germline assignment: CDR1 SGHRS and CDR2 YFSETQ. The V gene end was trimmed by 0 bases and the J gene end by 5 bases; junction bases not matched to a gene: 13.

The table lists this clone with a few counts. This rearrangement joins TRBV6-6 to TRBJ2-1, with 9 positions matching TRBD2. CDR1 and CDR2 (germline): MNHNY, SVGAGI (reference sequence). V was pared by 0 bases and J by 7 bases, with 4 bases of the junction left unmatched. The CDR3 contains 15 residues. CDR3 DNA sequence: TGTGCCAGCAGTTACTCGAACCTAGCGGGGAATGAGCAGTTCTTC. Its translation is CASSYSNLAGNEQFF.

The J gene is TRBJ2-2, the V gene TRBV18, with 8 nucleotides matching TRBD2. The CDR3 is 16 amino acids. CDR1 and CDR2 from the germline V gene are KGHSH and LQKENI. With V trimmed by 3 bases and J by 1 base, 4 bases remained unmatched. The CDR3 nucleotides read TGTGCCAGCTCACCCTCAGCGGGAGAGAACACCGGGGAGCTGTTTTTT. This sequence encodes CASSPSAGENTGELFF.

This clone was counted only a few times. The chain couples TRBV10-3 to TRBJ2-7; perhaps TRBD1 as D (5 bases). Between the trimmed V and J ends, which lost 7 bases and 2 bases, there was a span of 15 bases. This CDR3 region has 14 residues. Germline values: CDR1 ENHRY, CDR2 SYGVKD. The CDR3 DNA reads as TGTGCCATCAATGGGGAAGGGGCTACCTACGAGCAGTACTTC. Translation gives CAINGEGATYEQYF.

The table lists this clone with a few counts. This chain links TRBV19 with TRBJ2-1; D is undetermined. Germline CDR1 and CDR2: LNHDA and SQIVND (reference sequence). V shed 5 bases and J shed 10 bases, with 9 bases lying between them. The CDR3 consists of 11 residues. The CDR3 DNA reads TGTGCCAGTAGTTCCCCCTTGGAGCAGTTCTTC. It translates to CASSSPLEQFF.

The CDR3 bases are TGTGCCAGCAGCTTAGATCTTGACCAAGAGACCCAGTACTTC. The encoded protein is CASSLDLDQETQYF. The chain is built from TRBV11-3 and TRBJ2-5; D remains unclear. The CDR3 sequence is 14 residues long. Trimming stripped 0 bases from V and 0 bases from J, with 5 bases between. The germline V gene has CDR1 SGHNT and CDR2 YENEEA.

The V gene is TRBV6-5, the J gene TRBJ2-1; 11 bases match TRBD2. V shed 0 bases, J shed 6 bases, and the junction held 4 bases outside the gene matches. The length of the CDR3 is 16 residues. Germline V lookup: CDR1 MNHEY, CDR2 SVGAGI. The CDR3 is CASSYSSGTSGNEQFF. CDR3 in DNA: TGTGCCAGCAGTTACTCCTCCGGGACTAGCGGCAATGAGCAGTTCTTC.

The chain recombines TRBV15 with TRBJ1-5; D gene ambiguous. Looked up from germline, CDR1 is LNHNV and CDR2 is YYDKDF (reference sequence). The CDR3 is made up of 17 amino acids. The V and J ends lost 3 bases and 0 bases respectively, with 15 bases between them. CDR3 bases: TGTGCCACCAGCAGGGGCGAGGGCGTCTATAGCAATCAGCCCCAGCATTTT. Protein: CATSRGEGVYSNQPQHF.

In DNA form, the CDR3 reads TGTGCCAGCAGCCCCCGTCTTCCTCAGGGGGTTTCTGGGGCCAACGTCCTGACTTTC. As protein: CASSPRLPQGVSGANVLTF. This sequence joins TRBV27 and TRBJ2-6; 7 bases align to TRBD1. The CDR3 is 19 amino acids. CDR1 and CDR2 from the germline V gene are MNHEY and SMNVEV (reference sequence). The trim removed 6 bases at V and 1 base at J, leaving 15 bases unmatched.

This clone was observed a single time. The CDR3 loop is CACLPNWNYGYTF. In DNA, the CDR3 is TGTGCCTGCTTGCCTAACTGGAACTATGGCTACACCTTC. The genes are TRBV30 and TRBJ1-2; D gene unclear. Trimming pared 6 bases from V and 2 bases from J, leaving 13 bases between. Germline lookup yields CDR1 GTSNPN and CDR2 SVGIG (reference sequence). This CDR3 is built from 13 residues.

V and J are TRBV9 and TRBJ1-3, with a possible D match to TRBD1 (6 bases). Germline V gene sequence: CDR1 SGDLS, CDR2 YYNGEE. This CDR3 is 17 amino acids long. Trimming removed 0 bases from V and 0 bases from J, with 13 bases in between. This CDR3 is CASSVVGGGPSGNTIYF. As DNA, the CDR3 is TGTGCCAGCAGCGTAGTCGGCGGGGGGCCCTCTGGAAACACCATATATTTT.

The chain uses TRBV30 and TRBJ2-1, with 7 bases aligning to TRBD2. After removal of 5 bases from V and 3 bases from J, the junction contained 4 bases not matched to a gene. The CDR3 covers 13 residues. Germline CDR1 reads GTSNPN; CDR2 reads SVGIG (reference sequence). CDR3 region: CAWGRESYNEQFF. The CDR3 DNA follows: TGTGCCTGGGGGAGGGAGAGCTACAATGAGCAGTTCTTC. The full variable domain, in which reference TRBV30 and TRBJ2-1 provide the parts outside the CDR3, is SQTIHQWPATLVQPVGSPLSLECTVEGTSNPNLYWYRQAAGRGLQLLFYSVGIGQISSEVPQNLSASRPQDRQFILSSKKLLLSDSGFYLCAWGRESYNEQFFGPGTRLTVL.

This chain connects TRBV5-6 to TRBJ2-1, with 12 nucleotides matching TRBD1. CDR1 is SGHDT and CDR2 is YYEEEE in the germline V gene. The CDR3 contains 14 residues. V shed 4 bases, J shed 6 bases, and the junction held 2 bases outside the gene matches. The CDR3 loop reads CASSRDRGLNEQFF. In DNA, the CDR3 is TGTGCCAGCAGCCGGGACAGGGGGCTCAATGAGCAGTTCTTC.

Here the CDR3 reads CSAEQGENEQFF. Written as DNA, the CDR3 is TGCAGCGCCGAACAGGGGGAGAATGAGCAGTTCTTC. The rearrangement joins TRBV29-1 to TRBJ2-1; the match to TRBD1 covers 8 bases. CDR1 and CDR2 from the germline V gene are SQVTM and ANQGSEA. This CDR3 spans 12 amino acids. The V gene end was trimmed by 7 bases and the J gene end by 7 bases; junction bases not matched to a gene: 6.

The CDR3 loop is CASSSNPGGNTIYF. In DNA form, the CDR3 reads TGTGCCAGCAGTTCTAACCCTGGCGGGAACACCATATATTTT. The gene calls are TRBV28 and TRBJ1-3; D gene uncertain. Trimming left V 4 bases short and J 7 bases short, with 14 bases between. From germline, CDR1 is MDHEN and CDR2 SYDVKM. The CDR3 runs 14 residues.